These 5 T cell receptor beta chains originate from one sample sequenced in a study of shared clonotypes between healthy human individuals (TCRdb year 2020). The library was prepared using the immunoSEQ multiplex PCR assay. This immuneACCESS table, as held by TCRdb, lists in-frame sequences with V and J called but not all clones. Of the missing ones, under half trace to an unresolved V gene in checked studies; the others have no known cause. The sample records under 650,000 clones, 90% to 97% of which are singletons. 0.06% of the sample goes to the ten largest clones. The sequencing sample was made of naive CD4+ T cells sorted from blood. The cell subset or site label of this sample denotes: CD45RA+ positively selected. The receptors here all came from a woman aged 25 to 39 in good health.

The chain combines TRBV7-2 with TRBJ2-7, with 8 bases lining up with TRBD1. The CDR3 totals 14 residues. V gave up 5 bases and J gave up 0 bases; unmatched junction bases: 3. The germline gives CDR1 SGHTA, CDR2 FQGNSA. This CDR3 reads CASSEGTGSYEQYF. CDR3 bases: TGTGCCAGCAGCGAAGGGACAGGCTCCTACGAGCAGTACTTC.

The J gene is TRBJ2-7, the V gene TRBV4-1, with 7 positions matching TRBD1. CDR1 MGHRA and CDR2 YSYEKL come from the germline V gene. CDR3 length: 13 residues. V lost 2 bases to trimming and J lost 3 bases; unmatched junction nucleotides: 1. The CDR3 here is CASSQRTGYEQYF. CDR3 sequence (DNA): TGCGCCAGCAGCCAAAGGACAGGCTACGAGCAGTACTTC.

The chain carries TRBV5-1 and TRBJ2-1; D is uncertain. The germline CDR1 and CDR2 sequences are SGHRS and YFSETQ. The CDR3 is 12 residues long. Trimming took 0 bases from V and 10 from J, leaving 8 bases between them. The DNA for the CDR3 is TGCGCCAGCAGCTTGGACTTGACCGAGCAGTTCTTC. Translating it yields CASSLDLTEQFF.

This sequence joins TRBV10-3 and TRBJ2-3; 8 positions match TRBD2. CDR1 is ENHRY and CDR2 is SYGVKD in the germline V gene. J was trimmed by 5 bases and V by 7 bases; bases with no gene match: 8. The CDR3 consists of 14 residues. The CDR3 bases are TGTGCCATCAACGACGGGAGGGCCGAAGATACGCAGTATTTT. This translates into CAINDGRAEDTQYF.

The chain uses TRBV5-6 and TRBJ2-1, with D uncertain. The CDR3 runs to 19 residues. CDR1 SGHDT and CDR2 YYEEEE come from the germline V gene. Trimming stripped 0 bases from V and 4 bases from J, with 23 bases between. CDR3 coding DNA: TGTGCCAGCAGCTTGGGACCTAACCCACGGGTAGCCCGATACAATGAGCAGTTCTTC. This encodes CASSLGPNPRVARYNEQFF.